Listed below are T cell receptor beta chains from one sample, sequenced in a study of blood T cell repertoires in COVID-19. The data were produced by immunoSEQ multiplex PCR, yet TCRdb's version contains in-frame clones alone and is incomplete. The data show a few hundred thousand clones, 89% seen once. Sequenced sample: peripheral blood. These TCRs come from a man aged 35-49 years with acute or convalescent COVID-19. CDR3s include the opening cysteine and the closing phenylalanine or tryptophan. D genes are given only for firm matches. Clone size is stated in some rows and not others, as once, few, many or a class when expanded.

D	size	V	J	CDR3	DNA
-	-	TRBV19	TRBJ2-7	CASSNGLSSYEQYF	TGTGCCAGTAGTAACGGACTGTCGTCCTACGAGCAGTACTTC
-	-	TRBV6-2/TRBV6-3	TRBJ1-1	CASSYPIAGGGTEAFF	TGTGCCAGCAGTTACCCTATAGCCGGGGGGGGCACTGAAGCTTTCTTT
TRBD1	-	TRBV5-5	TRBJ1-1	CASSYAGTGFSEAFF	TGTGCCAGCAGCTACGCCGGGACAGGGTTTTCTGAAGCTTTCTTT
TRBD1	-	TRBV6-2/TRBV6-3	TRBJ2-7	CASSSGTGGLREQYF	TGTGCCAGCAGCTCCGGGACAGGGGGCTTAAGGGAGCAGTACTTC
TRBD2	-	TRBV7-9	TRBJ2-3	CASSLQLAGTDTQYF	TGTGCCAGCAGCTTACAACTAGCGGGGACAGATACGCAGTATTTT
-	once	TRBV27	TRBJ1-4	CASRTGIMAEKLFF	TGTGCCAGCAGGACCGGGATTATGGCCGAAAAACTGTTTTTT
-	-	TRBV2	TRBJ2-7	CASSEGSGSYEQYF	TGTGCCAGCAGTGAGGGCAGCGGCTCCTACGAGCAGTACTTC
TRBD1	-	TRBV7-9	TRBJ1-1	CASSARQGITEAFF	TGTGCCAGCAGCGCGCGACAGGGTATCACTGAAGCTTTCTTT
-	-	TRBV5-6	TRBJ2-7	CASSQPGYEQYF	TGTGCCAGCAGCCAACCGGGGTACGAGCAGTACTTC
-	-	TRBV3-1/TRBV3-2	TRBJ1-3	CASSQMGAGHTIYF	TGTGCCAGCAGCCAAATGGGAGCGGGACACACCATATATTTT
TRBD1	-	TRBV3-1/TRBV3-2	TRBJ2-7	CASSPPGQVYEQYF	TGTGCCAGCAGCCCGCCGGGACAGGTCTACGAGCAGTACTTC
TRBD1	-	TRBV29-1	TRBJ2-2	CSVGQGTGELFF	TGCAGCGTGGGACAGGGGACCGGGGAGCTGTTTTTT